This T cell receptor (beta chain) came from a study of beta chain features in type 1 diabetes. Study conclusions and caveats: Moderate yet significant TCRB CDR3 shortening was seen in Type 1 diabetes patients in all four CD4+ subsets.

Notes on this clone: Its matching antigen is unknown.

Germline V gene sequence: CDR1 GTSNPN, CDR2 SVGIG (reference sequence). The length of the CDR3 is 18 residues. V dropped 0 bases and J dropped 0 bases, with 15 bases sitting between them. Isolated RNA was reverse transcribed in full, so expressed TCRB transcripts were sequenced. The assay was immunoSEQ multiplex PCR, and TCRdb's table has in-frame clones only and misses some. The sample lists fewer than 400,000 clones, roughly 9% occurring once. The sequence was obtained from a man aged 30 to 39 with type 1 diabetes. Sequenced input: central memory CD4+ T cells from blood. The gene calls are TRBV30 and TRBJ2-6; D may be TRBD1 (6 bases). The CDR3 nucleotides are TGTGCCTGGAGTGTAGTAGGGACAATGGGCTCTGGGGCCAACGTCCTGACTTTC. It specifies CAWSVVGTMGSGANVLTF.